This is a list of T cell receptor beta chains from one sample in a study of T cells after yellow fever vaccination. Via MiXCR, TCRdb re-called the 5' RACE reads, giving one row per CDR3 protein. The table shows approximately 330,000 distinct CDR3 sequences, with roughly 3.9% occurring only once. The sample consisted of PBMCs, taken 5 days after the yellow fever booster vaccination. The source is a man younger than 35 who received the YFV17D yellow fever vaccine. Each CDR3 is given with its conserved first and last residue. D genes are given only for firm matches. Not all rows give a size; the values are once, few, many and, for expanded clones, a class.

clone size: .; V gene: TRBV7-2; D gene: .; J gene: TRBJ1-3; CDR3 DNA: TGTGCCAGCAGCTCCGGACCCCGCAACACCATATATTTT; CDR3 protein: CASSSGPRNTIYF
clone size: many; V gene: TRBV20-1; D gene: .; J gene: TRBJ2-2; CDR3 DNA: TGCAGTGCTAGAGCTTACGGGGGGAACACCGGGGAGCTGTTTTTT; CDR3 protein: CSARAYGGNTGELFF
clone size: few; V gene: TRBV19; D gene: .; J gene: TRBJ1-1; CDR3 DNA: TGTGCCAGTAGACTCGTCGGGACACCCAACACTGAAGCTTTCTTT; CDR3 protein: CASRLVGTPNTEAFF
clone size: few; V gene: TRBV12-3/TRBV12-4; D gene: .; J gene: TRBJ1-1; CDR3 DNA: TGTGCCAGCAGTTCTTGGTTTAAGGACACTGAAGCTTTCTTT; CDR3 protein: CASSSWFKDTEAFF
clone size: .; V gene: TRBV5-1; D gene: TRBD2; J gene: TRBJ2-3; CDR3 DNA: TGCGCCAGCAGCTTGCGTTCGAGCGGGGGCACAGATACGCAGTATTTT; CDR3 protein: CASSLRSSGGTDTQYF
clone size: many; V gene: TRBV30; D gene: .; J gene: TRBJ2-1; CDR3 DNA: TGTGCCTGGAGTGGGCAGGTGACTGAGCAGTTCTTC; CDR3 protein: CAWSGQVTEQFF
clone size: .; V gene: TRBV5-6; D gene: .; J gene: TRBJ1-5; CDR3 DNA: TGTGCCAGCAGCGGCATGGGTCAGCCCCAGCATTTT; CDR3 protein: CASSGMGQPQHF
clone size: many; V gene: TRBV5-1; D gene: .; J gene: TRBJ2-3; CDR3 DNA: TGCGCCAGCAGCTCCAGGGGCCTCACAGATACGCAGTATTTT; CDR3 protein: CASSSRGLTDTQYF
clone size: few; V gene: TRBV10-3; D gene: .; J gene: TRBJ1-5; CDR3 DNA: TGTGCCACCTCGGACAGTTATCAGCCCCAGCATTTT; CDR3 protein: CATSDSYQPQHF
clone size: many; V gene: TRBV6-2/TRBV6-3; D gene: TRBD1; J gene: TRBJ2-1; CDR3 DNA: TGTGCCAGCATCAACCGGGACAGCCCTTTCTACAATGAGCAGTTCTTC; CDR3 protein: CASINRDSPFYNEQFF
clone size: many; V gene: TRBV4-3; D gene: .; J gene: TRBJ2-7; CDR3 DNA: TGCGCCAGCAGCCAAGAGGACCGCACGGGGCAGTACTTC; CDR3 protein: CASSQEDRTGQYF
clone size: .; V gene: TRBV6-2/TRBV6-3; D gene: .; J gene: TRBJ2-5; CDR3 DNA: TGTGCCAGCAGTTACTCGAGTTGGCGTTCGAACTTC; CDR3 protein: CASSYSSWRSNF
clone size: many; V gene: TRBV20-1; D gene: .; J gene: TRBJ1-4; CDR3 DNA: TGCAGTGCTAGAGTTTTAGGGTTTGATGAAAAACTGTTTTTT; CDR3 protein: CSARVLGFDEKLFF
clone size: .; V gene: TRBV15; D gene: .; J gene: TRBJ2-2; CDR3 DNA: TGTGCCACCATTGGAGCGGCGAACACCGGGGAGCTGTTTTTT; CDR3 protein: CATIGAANTGELFF
clone size: .; V gene: TRBV5-1; D gene: .; J gene: TRBJ2-5; CDR3 DNA: TGCGCCAGCAGCTTGGTAAGCACCGGCGCGCCCCAAGAGACCCAGTACTTC; CDR3 protein: CASSLVSTGAPQETQYF
clone size: few; V gene: TRBV4-2; D gene: .; J gene: TRBJ2-3; CDR3 DNA: TGTGCCAGCAGCCAAGATAGAGGCACTAGCACAGATACGCAGTATTTT; CDR3 protein: CASSQDRGTSTDTQYF
clone size: .; V gene: TRBV7-2; D gene: TRBD2; J gene: TRBJ2-1; CDR3 DNA: TGTGCCAGCAGCCTACGGCGGGGCGGGGGGGCCCTAGGGTCCTACAATGAGCAGTTCTTC; CDR3 protein: CASSLRRGGGALGSYNEQFF
clone size: many; V gene: TRBV10-3; D gene: .; J gene: TRBJ2-3; CDR3 DNA: TGTGCCATCAGTGGAGGCGGGGGCAACACAGATACGCAGTATTTT; CDR3 protein: CAISGGGGNTDTQYF
clone size: few; V gene: TRBV6-2/TRBV6-3; D gene: .; J gene: TRBJ1-6; CDR3 DNA: TGTGCCAGCAGTTACGGGGCTTCACCCCTCCACTTT; CDR3 protein: CASSYGASPLHF
clone size: many; V gene: TRBV7-2; D gene: .; J gene: TRBJ1-5; CDR3 DNA: TGTGCCAGCAGCTCCCTGAATCAGCCCCAGCATTTT; CDR3 protein: CASSSLNQPQHF
clone size: .; V gene: TRBV11-2; D gene: TRBD1; J gene: TRBJ2-2; CDR3 DNA: TGTGCCAGCAGCCCCCGACAGGGGGCAAGGGGGGAGCTGTTTTTT; CDR3 protein: CASSPRQGARGELFF
clone size: .; V gene: TRBV12-5; D gene: .; J gene: TRBJ2-4; CDR3 DNA: TGTGCTAGTGGGACAACAGGACGGATAAAAAACATTCAGTACTTC; CDR3 protein: CASGTTGRIKNIQYF
clone size: .; V gene: TRBV20-1; D gene: TRBD1; J gene: TRBJ2-5; CDR3 DNA: TGCAGTGCTAGAGACCCGGGACAGGGCCAAGAGACCCAGTACTTC; CDR3 protein: CSARDPGQGQETQYF
clone size: .; V gene: TRBV12-3/TRBV12-4; D gene: .; J gene: TRBJ1-4; CDR3 DNA: TGTGCCAGCAGTCTCCCGGACAAAAAACTGTTTTTT; CDR3 protein: CASSLPDKKLFF
clone size: many; V gene: TRBV5-5; D gene: .; J gene: TRBJ1-4; CDR3 DNA: TGTGCCAGCAGCTTCTCCAGGGCTACTAATGAAAAACTGTTTTTT; CDR3 protein: CASSFSRATNEKLFF
clone size: many; V gene: TRBV7-8; D gene: TRBD1; J gene: TRBJ1-2; CDR3 DNA: TGTGCCAGCAGCCCTGACAGGGGGCGAGGCTACACCTTC; CDR3 protein: CASSPDRGRGYTF
clone size: .; V gene: TRBV12-3/TRBV12-4; D gene: .; J gene: TRBJ1-2; CDR3 DNA: TGTGCCAGCAGTTTTTTCTTGACAGGATCCTATGGCTACACCTTC; CDR3 protein: CASSFFLTGSYGYTF
clone size: .; V gene: TRBV4-2; D gene: .; J gene: TRBJ2-1; CDR3 DNA: TGTGCCAGCAGCCAAGATTTGGGGTTACGGAGCTCCTACAATGAGCAGTTCTTC; CDR3 protein: CASSQDLGLRSSYNEQFF